This TCR beta chain derives from a study of cytomegalovirus exposure and HLA in healthy donors. Study results and limitations: Among the CMV-associated chains, a few were confirmed in vitro as specific for CMV antigens. Rarity held for most TCR sequences, but there were some public TCRs that occurred in many donors.

The assay was immunoSEQ multiplex PCR, and TCRdb's table has in-frame clones only and misses some. The table records approximately 140,000 clones, about 91% of them present only once. The study drew the donors from its approximately 130-subject validation cohort, separate from the roughly 700-subject first cohort. CDR3 length: 14 residues. The germline V gene encodes CDR1 SEHNR and CDR2 FQNEAQ (reference sequence). J gave up 9 bases and V 4 bases, and 9 bases lay outside the gene matches. Remarks on this clone: Its antigen is not identified.

The sample taken for sequencing was PBMCs. This rearrangement joins TRBV7-9 to TRBJ2-1, with TRBD2 matching over 7 bases. The clonotype originates from a woman younger than 30 in good health and CMV-seropositive. This CDR3 is CASSSTTSSAEQFF. In nucleotides, the CDR3 is TGTGCCAGCAGCTCCACGACTAGCAGTGCTGAGCAGTTCTTC.